This T cell receptor beta chain came from a study of identical twins. Study-wide findings and caveats: The abundant beta clonotypes from cord blood had fewer insertions, and memory repertoires had none of this.

TCRdb processed the 5' RACE reads anew with MiXCR; each CDR3 protein has one entry. Among roughly 540,000 distinct CDR3 sequences listed, less than 25% were seen once. Concerning this clonotype itself: Its target is unknown.

V was shortened by 3 bases and J by 3 bases, with 15 bases between the two germline ends. The CDR3 loop spans 15 amino acids. Germline V gene sequence: CDR1 LGHNT, CDR2 FRNRAP. The same sample was also used in a study of T cells expressing NK-cell markers.

Specimen: CD4+ T cells sorted from blood. This clonotype was sampled from a woman between 18 and 29 years old in good health. The chain couples TRBV12-5 to TRBJ2-7; maybe TRBD1 (5 bases). CDR3 sequence: CASGFVYRSFYEQYF. The DNA for the CDR3 is TGTGCTAGTGGTTTTGTCTACAGGAGCTTCTACGAGCAGTACTTC.